This entry lists 22 T cell receptor beta chains sequenced from one sample in a study of blood T cell repertoires in COVID-19. Sequencing was performed with immunoSEQ multiplex PCR; in TCRdb, only in-frame clones are kept and a portion is missing. The table lists 95,000 to 100,000 clones, less than 85% of them singletons, with about 1.8% in the top ten. The sample was peripheral blood. These receptors originate from a woman between 65 and 79 years old with active or convalescent COVID-19.

The chain employs TRBV6-4 and TRBJ1-1; weak D call: TRBD1 (6 bases). This CDR3 is built from 12 residues. The germline V gene encodes CDR1 MRHNA and CDR2 SNTAGT. V lost 2 bases and J lost 10, with 11 bases in between. CDR3 loop: CASSDNRARAFF. The DNA of the CDR3 is TGTGCCAGCAGTGACAACAGGGCAAGAGCTTTCTTT.

This clone was detected only once. The chain couples TRBV28 to TRBJ2-1, with 7 positions matching TRBD2. J was trimmed by 4 bases and V by 5 bases; bases with no gene match: 8. Per germline, CDR1 MDHEN and CDR2 SYDVKM. The CDR3 has 15 amino acids. CDR3 bases: TGTGCCAGCAGTAAAGCGGGAACGGGATACAATGAGCAGTTCTTC. This gives the protein CASSKAGTGYNEQFF.

This clone showed up just once. The rearrangement uses TRBV7-2 and TRBJ1-2, with 7 bases lining up with TRBD1. Germline values: CDR1 SGHTA, CDR2 FQGNSA. Losses at the gene ends were 5 bases for V and 8 bases for J; bases not matched to a gene: 5. The CDR3 has 12 amino acids. The CDR3 bases are TGTGCCAGCAGCATAGGGGGCTACGGCTACACCTTC. Encoded protein: CASSIGGYGYTF.

This clone was counted once. V and J are TRBV29-1 and TRBJ2-5; TRBD1 might be the D (6 bases). V dropped 0 bases and J dropped 5 bases, with 10 bases sitting between them. The CDR3 is made up of 13 amino acids. In germline, CDR1 is SQVTM, CDR2 ANQGSEA. The CDR3 here is CSVEDRGGETQYF. CDR3 nucleotide sequence: TGCAGCGTTGAAGACAGGGGCGGGGAGACCCAGTACTTC.

This rearrangement joins TRBV19 to TRBJ1-3; D gene ambiguous. The germline V and J ends were trimmed by 3 bases and 2 bases, with 8 bases remaining between them. Looked up from germline, CDR1 is LNHDA and CDR2 is SQIVND (reference sequence). The CDR3 consists of 14 residues. CDR3 bases: TGTGCCAGTAGTATTGCCGGGGCTGGAAACACCATATATTTT. Protein sequence: CASSIAGAGNTIYF.

This chain connects TRBV2 to TRBJ2-1, with 11 bases matching TRBD2. The junction had 7 bases not matched to a gene; V was cut back by 1 base and J by 8 bases. Looked up from germline, CDR1 is SNHLY and CDR2 is FYNNEI. The CDR3 extends over 16 amino acids. The CDR3 bases are TGTGCCAGCAGTGAAGAGGGGACTAGCGGAATCGATGAGCAGTTCTTC. This codes for CASSEEGTSGIDEQFF.

The count of this clone is one. The rearrangement uses TRBV5-1 and TRBJ2-1; 7 bases align to TRBD1. The J segment lost 3 bases and the V segment lost 6 bases, leaving 3 bases of the junction unmatched. Germline loops: CDR1 SGHRS, CDR2 YFSETQ. CDR3 length equals 13 residues. The CDR3 here is CASNGDSYNEQFF. The CDR3 nucleotides read TGCGCCAGCAACGGGGACAGCTACAATGAGCAGTTCTTC.

The CDR3 coding sequence is TGTGCCAGCAGCTCACAGGGGGCGTCCGACGAGCAGTACTTC. Encoded protein: CASSSQGASDEQYF. V usage is TRBV7-2 and J usage is TRBJ2-7; 9 bases match TRBD1. Per the germline V gene, CDR1 is SGHTA and CDR2 is FQGNSA. V shed 4 bases and J 5 bases; nucleotides not matched to a gene: 6. The CDR3 is 14 residues long.

The chain is built from TRBV4-3 and TRBJ2-7; perhaps TRBD2 as D (6 bases). Trimming took 3 bases from V and 5 from J, leaving 14 bases between them. Germline V gene sequence: CDR1 LGHNA, CDR2 YSLEER. The CDR3 runs 14 residues. The CDR3: CASSQGFSGNEQYF. The CDR3 region has the DNA TGCGCCAGCAGCCAGGGGTTTAGCGGAAACGAGCAGTACTTC.

J is TRBJ1-2 and V is TRBV19; maybe TRBD1 (6 bases). Germline V gene data show CDR1 as LNHDA and CDR2 as SQIVND (reference sequence). Trimming took 5 bases from V and 7 from J, leaving 14 bases between them. CDR3 length: 13 residues. The CDR3 region has the DNA TGTGCCAGTAGTGTAACAGGGACAAGTGGCTACACCTTC. Its translation: CASSVTGTSGYTF.

V gene TRBV12-1 combines with J gene TRBJ1-4; the table names TRBD1, a call not compared with the DNA. TRBV12-1 is a listed pseudogene. The CDR3 loop spans 16 amino acids. The CDR3 region has the DNA TGTGCCAGCAGCTTCCCTACTGACAGCTCTAATGAAAAACTGTTTTTT. Translated, it gives CASSFPTDSSNEKLFF.

This chain connects TRBV7-2 to TRBJ1-1; D is perhaps TRBD1 (5 bases). The V gene lost 1 base and the J gene lost 11 bases, with 20 bases spanning the gap. CDR1 is SGHTA and CDR2 is FQGNSA in the germline V gene. This CDR3 has 15 residues. The CDR3 region is CASSLEVGTSGMAFF. CDR3 nucleotides: TGTGCCAGCAGCTTAGAGGTGGGAACCTCAGGGATGGCTTTCTTT.

The table lists this clone with a count of one. The chain joins TRBV7-8 to TRBJ1-5; 8 bases are shared with TRBD1. There are 15 residues in the CDR3. The germline V gene encodes CDR1 SGHVS and CDR2 FQNEAQ. J lost 3 bases, V lost 5 bases, and 6 bases had no gene match. DNA of the CDR3: TGTGCCAGCAGCCGAGGACAGGGCAACAATCAGCCCCAGCATTTT. It yields the protein CASSRGQGNNQPQHF.

The chain joins TRBV30 to TRBJ1-4, with a tentative D call TRBD1 (6 bases). With 4 bases removed from V and 8 bases from J, the gap between germline ends came to 20 bases. This CDR3 spans 15 amino acids. CDR1 and CDR2 from the germline V gene are GTSNPN and SVGIG (reference sequence). The CDR3 reads CAWNVFLGAGEKLFF. The DNA of the CDR3 is TGTGCCTGGAACGTTTTTCTGGGGGCAGGAGAAAAACTGTTTTTT.

The V gene is TRBV5-4, the J gene TRBJ2-6; TRBD1 might be the D (6 bases). The CDR3 has 15 amino acids. Per the germline V gene, CDR1 is SGHNT and CDR2 is YYREEE (reference sequence). V was cut by 3 bases and J by 4 bases, with 11 bases left in between. The CDR3 protein is CASSSTGLGANVLTF. CDR3 in DNA: TGTGCCAGCAGCTCCACAGGGCTGGGGGCCAACGTCCTGACTTTC.

J is TRBJ1-1 and V is TRBV19; 10 positions match TRBD1. From germline, CDR1 is LNHDA and CDR2 SQIVND (reference sequence). This CDR3 spans 14 amino acids. Germline trimming cut 6 bases from V and 0 bases from J; bases unmatched to any gene: 1. CDR3 residues: CASRTGGLNTEAFF. In DNA form, the CDR3 reads TGTGCCAGTAGGACAGGGGGCCTGAACACTGAAGCTTTCTTT.

The chain carries TRBV28 and TRBJ1-3, with 7 bases that match TRBD1. Germline CDR1 and CDR2: MDHEN and SYDVKM. The V and J ends lost 6 bases and 0 bases, in that order; junction bases with no gene match: 2. This CDR3 has 14 residues. The CDR3 protein is CASRGQHSGNTIYF. Here the CDR3 DNA reads TGTGCCAGCAGGGGACAGCACTCTGGAAACACCATATATTTT.

The rearrangement links TRBV4-2 to TRBJ1-4, with a possible D match to TRBD1 (5 bases). V was shortened by 0 bases and J by 4 bases, with 9 bases between the two germline ends. The CDR3 extends over 15 amino acids. Germline V CDR1 and CDR2: LGHNA, YNFKEQ. The CDR3 region is CASSQDRVNNEKLFF. The DNA of the CDR3 is TGTGCCAGCAGCCAAGACAGGGTTAATAATGAAAAACTGTTTTTT.

Written as DNA, the CDR3 is TGCGCCAGCAGCCTCGGACAAATGGGGACTAATGAAAAACTGTTTTTT. It codes for CASSLGQMGTNEKLFF. The rearrangement links TRBV5-1 to TRBJ1-4, with a tentative D call TRBD1 (5 bases). With 4 bases removed from V and 2 bases from J, the gap between germline ends came to 15 bases. The CDR3 is 16 residues long. CDR1 is SGHRS and CDR2 is YFSETQ in the germline V gene.

This clone was counted between two and nine times. The rearrangement joins TRBV19 to TRBJ1-2; 8 nucleotides line up with TRBD1. The CDR3 covers 13 residues. Germline CDR1 and CDR2: LNHDA and SQIVND (reference sequence). Germline trimming cut 7 bases from V and 5 bases from J; bases unmatched to any gene: 6. CDR3 residues: CASTQDRVYGYTF. Written as DNA, the CDR3 is TGTGCCAGTACCCAGGACAGGGTTTATGGCTACACCTTC.

The chain carries TRBV11-3 and TRBJ2-3, with 11 bases identical to TRBD2. The V segment lost 0 bases and the J segment 5 bases; nucleotides outside the gene matches: 4. The CDR3 loop spans 16 amino acids. Germline CDR1 reads SGHNT; CDR2 reads YENEEA. The CDR3 protein is CASSLEGTSGRDTQYF. In nucleotides, the CDR3 is TGTGCCAGCAGCTTAGAGGGGACTAGCGGAAGAGATACGCAGTATTTT.

In its sample, this clone was seen a few times. This chain links TRBV7-9 with TRBJ2-1; TRBD2 aligns across 9 bases. This CDR3 comprises 16 residues. The V gene end was trimmed by 5 bases and the J gene end by 5 bases; junction bases not matched to a gene: 10. Per the germline V gene, CDR1 is SEHNR and CDR2 is FQNEAQ (reference sequence). The CDR3: CASSKPRGGADNEQFF. Here the CDR3 DNA reads TGTGCCAGCAGCAAACCCCGCGGGGGGGCTGACAATGAGCAGTTCTTC.